This TCR beta chain was sequenced during a study of identical twins. Study-wide findings and caveats: Out-of-frame alpha sequences shared by twins were enriched for low generation probability. High-abundance cord blood beta clonotypes had fewer insertions; memory repertoires showed none.

Deletions cut 4 bases from V and 7 bases from J, with 13 bases between. Germline V gene data show CDR1 as DFQATT and CDR2 as SNEGSKA (reference sequence). The CDR3 spans 12 residues. Unique molecular identifiers were present on the cDNA, and a universal primer site came from template switching. TCRdb reprocessed the 5' RACE reads via MiXCR and lists one record per CDR3 protein. The sample records approximately 410,000 distinct CDR3 sequences, less than 20% being singletons. This clonotype was recorded at least ten times. The antigen remains unidentified. The chain recombines TRBV20-1 with TRBJ1-1, with D maybe TRBD1 (6 bases). The sequenced material came from naive T cells sorted from blood. This TCR derives from a man aged 45-65 years in good health. This CDR3 reads CSANRQAIEAFF. The CDR3 nucleotides are TGCAGTGCTAACCGACAGGCGATTGAAGCTTTCTTT.